This TCR beta chain is from a study of T-cell reconstitution after alpha-beta-depleted transplantation in children. Findings of the study overall: Among T cells one year after transplant, newly produced cells accounted for most counts and diversity. Surviving recipient T cells and thymic progenitors underlay high day-60 TCRbeta diversity in some patients. Reportedly, only several hundred clones from non-depleted graft cells drove alpha-beta T-cell counts at about two months.

Note on this clonotype: The antigen is not known.

The CDR3 runs to 15 residues. CDR1 and CDR2 (germline): SGHTA, FQGTGA. With 7 bases removed from V and 0 bases from J, the gap between germline ends came to 15 bases. Unique molecular identifiers were incorporated during preparation of the TCRbeta library. TCRdb itself ran the PCR reads through MiXCR, one entry per CDR3 protein. This sample has hundreds of thousands of distinct CDR3 sequences, with 23% found just once. The rearrangement uses TRBV7-3 and TRBJ1-1; possible D gene TRBD1, 5 bases. The sample was PBMCs, mostly from graft donor cells, taken 360 days after TCRalphabeta/CD19-depleted stem cell transplant. The receptor comes from a boy younger than two who had a stem cell transplant for acute myeloid leukemia, so the T cells may come from the graft donor. The CDR3 region is CASTRGGTMNTEAFF. CDR3 nucleotides: TGTGCCAGCACCCGCGGGGGGACCATGAACACTGAAGCTTTCTTT.